These T cell receptor beta chains were read from a single sample in a study of T cell changes during pregnancy in multiple sclerosis. The assay was immunoSEQ multiplex PCR, and TCRdb's table has in-frame clones only and misses some. The data hold approximately 71,000 clones, with 80% to 95% observed a single time. The specimen comprised peripheral blood, sampled in the second trimester of pregnancy. The receptors come from a female donor with multiple sclerosis, enrolled in a pregnancy study. Each CDR3 is given with its conserved first and last residue. A D gene is named only where the DNA matches it firmly. Clone size is not always given. Where it is, it says once, few, many or a class for expanded clones.

abundance: .
v_gene: TRBV28
d_gene: TRBD1
j_gene: TRBJ2-1
CDR3nt: TGTGCCAGCAGTCAATTCTGGACAGGTACCTCCTACAATGAGCAGTTCTTC
CDR3aa: CASSQFWTGTSYNEQFF

abundance: many
v_gene: TRBV7-3
d_gene: TRBD2
j_gene: TRBJ2-1
CDR3nt: TGTGCCAGCAGCAACATAGCGGGAGGTTTGGGTGAGCAGTTCTTC
CDR3aa: CASSNIAGGLGEQFF

abundance: .
v_gene: TRBV7-2
d_gene: TRBD1
j_gene: TRBJ1-5
CDR3nt: TGTGCCAGCAGCTCCCGGGCGAGGGGGCAAAATCAGCCCCAGCATTTT
CDR3aa: CASSSRARGQNQPQHF

abundance: .
v_gene: TRBV28
d_gene: .
j_gene: TRBJ1-1
CDR3nt: TGTGCCAGCAGTATCCCCGCGGGGGGGAACACTGAAGCTTTCTTT
CDR3aa: CASSIPAGGNTEAFF

abundance: .
v_gene: TRBV5-6
d_gene: .
j_gene: TRBJ1-1
CDR3nt: TGTGCCAGCAGCTTAGCCAGGGATGTAGCTTTCTTT
CDR3aa: CASSLARDVAFF

abundance: .
v_gene: TRBV9
d_gene: .
j_gene: TRBJ1-1
CDR3nt: TGTGCCAGCAGCCCCAGCGGGGGTAGGACTGAAGCTTTCTTT
CDR3aa: CASSPSGGRTEAFF

abundance: .
v_gene: TRBV11-3
d_gene: TRBD1
j_gene: TRBJ2-5
CDR3nt: TGTGCCAGCAGCTTAGATCCCTCGACAGGGGGAGGACAGACCCAGTACTTC
CDR3aa: CASSLDPSTGGGQTQYF

abundance: .
v_gene: TRBV11-2
d_gene: .
j_gene: TRBJ2-1
CDR3nt: TGTGCCAGCAGCTTAGATCCTGGGACAACGAACTACAATGAGCAGTTCTTC
CDR3aa: CASSLDPGTTNYNEQFF

abundance: .
v_gene: TRBV18
d_gene: TRBD1
j_gene: TRBJ2-3
CDR3nt: TGTGCCAGCTCATCCAGAACCGGGACAGGGAAGGCAGATACGCAGTATTTT
CDR3aa: CASSSRTGTGKADTQYF

abundance: few
v_gene: TRBV19
d_gene: TRBD2
j_gene: TRBJ2-7
CDR3nt: TGTGCCAGTAGTATGGGGGGGTCTGACTACGAGCAGTACTTC
CDR3aa: CASSMGGSDYEQYF

abundance: once
v_gene: TRBV28
d_gene: TRBD2
j_gene: TRBJ2-7
CDR3nt: TGTGCCAGCAGTTTATGGGCTAGCGGGAGCTCCTACGAGCAGTACTTC
CDR3aa: CASSLWASGSSYEQYF

abundance: .
v_gene: TRBV7-2
d_gene: .
j_gene: TRBJ1-5
CDR3nt: TGTGCCAGCAGCTTAGACAGCTATAGCAATCAGCCCCAGCATTTT
CDR3aa: CASSLDSYSNQPQHF

abundance: .
v_gene: TRBV7-3
d_gene: TRBD1
j_gene: TRBJ1-6
CDR3nt: TGTGCCAGCAGCTTAGGAACCGGGACAGGGGATTCACCCCTCCACTTT
CDR3aa: CASSLGTGTGDSPLHF

abundance: once
v_gene: TRBV27
d_gene: .
j_gene: TRBJ1-5
CDR3nt: TGTGCCAGCAGTTTGGGGCCCTATCAGCCCCAGCATTTT
CDR3aa: CASSLGPYQPQHF

abundance: few
v_gene: TRBV10-2
d_gene: .
j_gene: TRBJ1-2
CDR3nt: TGCGCCAGCAGTGACAGGGATGGCTACACCTTC
CDR3aa: CASSDRDGYTF

abundance: .
v_gene: TRBV19
d_gene: .
j_gene: TRBJ2-6
CDR3nt: TGTGCCAGTATGGCACAAAGCTCTGGGGCCAACGTCCTGACTTTC
CDR3aa: CASMAQSSGANVLTF

abundance: .
v_gene: TRBV10-2
d_gene: TRBD1
j_gene: TRBJ1-6
CDR3nt: TGCGCCAGCAGTGACCCGGACAGGGGCGCTTCACCCCTCCACTTT
CDR3aa: CASSDPDRGASPLHF

abundance: few
v_gene: TRBV5-1
d_gene: TRBD1
j_gene: TRBJ1-4
CDR3nt: TGCGCCAGCAGCTGGGAACAGGGGGCGGAGGATGAAAAACTGTTTTTT
CDR3aa: CASSWEQGAEDEKLFF

abundance: .
v_gene: TRBV2
d_gene: .
j_gene: TRBJ2-2
CDR3nt: TGTGCCAGCAGGACGGGCACCGGGGAGCTGTTTTTT
CDR3aa: CASRTGTGELFF

abundance: few
v_gene: TRBV18
d_gene: TRBD1
j_gene: TRBJ1-2
CDR3nt: TGTGCCAGCTCAGAGACAGGGTCCTCAGGCTACACCTTC
CDR3aa: CASSETGSSGYTF

abundance: .
v_gene: TRBV27
d_gene: TRBD2
j_gene: TRBJ2-3
CDR3nt: TGTGCCAGCAGGCGGGAGGCCCGCACAGATACGCAGTATTTT
CDR3aa: CASRREARTDTQYF

abundance: .
v_gene: TRBV28
d_gene: .
j_gene: TRBJ2-7
CDR3nt: TGTGCCAGCATTGGAGGCAGGGGCGACGAGCAGTACTTC
CDR3aa: CASIGGRGDEQYF

abundance: .
v_gene: TRBV7-2
d_gene: .
j_gene: TRBJ2-7
CDR3nt: TGTGCCAGCAGCGCCCAAGGAGGGTACGAGCAGTACTTC
CDR3aa: CASSAQGGYEQYF

abundance: .
v_gene: TRBV4-1
d_gene: TRBD1
j_gene: TRBJ1-2
CDR3nt: TGCGCCAGCAGCCAAGATCCTGGACAGGGGACCGGCTACACCTTC
CDR3aa: CASSQDPGQGTGYTF

abundance: .
v_gene: TRBV14
d_gene: .
j_gene: TRBJ2-7
CDR3nt: TGTGCCAGCAGCCAAGTCGGGGTACGAGAGCAGTACTTC
CDR3aa: CASSQVGVREQYF

abundance: .
v_gene: TRBV7-3
d_gene: .
j_gene: TRBJ2-3
CDR3nt: TGTGCCAGCAGCTCGTTAGCCCTTCCCGGGTCGCAGTATTTT
CDR3aa: CASSSLALPGSQYF

abundance: .
v_gene: TRBV10-3
d_gene: .
j_gene: TRBJ2-3
CDR3nt: TGTGCCATCAGTACCGGGAGTCTGGGCACAGATACGCAGTATTTT
CDR3aa: CAISTGSLGTDTQYF